What follows describes a single T cell receptor beta chain. Its antigen target is currently unknown. Nothing much larger sits one base from this clone, and base qualities are not available. The CDR3 measures 18 amino acids from cysteine to phenylalanine. Of the read, only the CDR3 DNA is kept; its 54 bases are in frame from base 1. V trim: 1 base; J trim: 1 base; unmatched bases: 10. Reading the germline V gene gives CDR1 SGHTA and CDR2 FQGNSA. This entry is derived from a study of blood T cell repertoires in COVID-19 (dated by TCRdb to about 2020). Looking at the study overall: Collaborator samples came from the United States, Italy and Spain and covered acute and convalescent phases of COVID-19. The prospective study material was composed of cDNA or gDNA derived from T cells, B-cell-depleted T cells, or PBMCs. Subjects who had been exposed to COVID-19, were actively infected with it, or had recovered from it provided the deeply sampled blood TCRbeta repertoires that made up the dataset. The samples were drawn from two sources: the first 160 participants of the ongoing ImmuneRACE study, and 1,254 subjects contributed by 6 global collaborators. The repertoires were released in a freely available public database intended as a resource for research on the immune response to SARS-CoV-2. Where available, HLA class I and class II types were taken from metadata supplied by the sample provider and were not determined by assay-based typing. Sample metadata almost always included a de-identified subject ID, COVID-19 status, age in years and sex.

The paper as a whole reports these results and caveats: The amount of clinical and demographic metadata varied by source and participant and was provided uncurated.

Each collaborating institution followed its own protocols to collect whole blood in K2EDTA tubes. For TCRbeta analysis, collaborators shipped samples as frozen whole blood, isolated PBMCs, or DNA extracted from either of those sample types. TCRbeta CDR3 regions were amplified from genomic DNA by means of the immunoSEQ Assay, a bias-controlled multiplex PCR. The source study handled its data this way. Nucleated cell counts per sample were estimated from amplification of reference gene primers within the assay. To quantify the absolute abundance of each unique TCRbeta CDR3 rearrangement, sequence reads were collapsed and filtered. Productive Simpson clonality was computed per sample as the square root of Simpson's diversity index over productive rearrangements. TCRdb's version of the immuneACCESS table is confined to in-frame rearrangements and falls short of the full clone set. An unresolved V gene accounts for under half of the shortfall where checked; the remainder is of unknown origin. Clonal size and the V and J genes are those of that table, whereas D and trimming came from the DNA. The sample table lists roughly 150,000 clones, 82% of them with a count of one. The top ten constitute about 4% of the sample.

This receptor chain uses TRBV7-2 and TRBJ2-5; TRBD1 agrees with 9 junctional bases. The TCR originated in an elderly woman with acute or convalescent COVID-19. Sequenced material: peripheral blood. The nucleotides read TGTGCCAGCAGCTTAGTTCCTTTACAGACAGGGGGCCAAGAGACCCAGTACTTC. It codes for CASSLVPLQTGGQETQYF.